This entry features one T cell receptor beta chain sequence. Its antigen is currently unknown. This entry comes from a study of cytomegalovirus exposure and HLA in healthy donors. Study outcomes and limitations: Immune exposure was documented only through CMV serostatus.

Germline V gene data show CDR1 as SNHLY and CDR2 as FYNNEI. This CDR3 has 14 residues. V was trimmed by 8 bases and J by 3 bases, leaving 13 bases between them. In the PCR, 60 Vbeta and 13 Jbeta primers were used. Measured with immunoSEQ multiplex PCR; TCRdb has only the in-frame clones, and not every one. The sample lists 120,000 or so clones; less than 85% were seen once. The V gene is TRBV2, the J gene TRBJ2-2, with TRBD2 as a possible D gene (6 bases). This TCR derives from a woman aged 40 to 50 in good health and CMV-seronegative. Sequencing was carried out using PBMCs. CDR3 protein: CASGRWGDTGELFF. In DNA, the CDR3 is TGTGCCAGCGGTCGGTGGGGGGACACCGGGGAGCTGTTTTTT. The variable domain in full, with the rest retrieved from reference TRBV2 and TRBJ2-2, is EPEVTQTPSHQVTQMGQEVILRCVPISNHLYFYWYRQILGQKVEFLVSFYNNEISEKSEIFDDQFSVERPDGSNFTLKIRSTKLEDSAMYFCASGRWGDTGELFFGEGSRLTVL.